This entry lists 10 T cell receptor beta chains sequenced from one sample in a study of cytomegalovirus exposure and HLA in healthy donors (dated by TCRdb to the late 2010s). Library generation was performed with the immunoSEQ multiplex PCR assay. TCRdb provides this immuneACCESS table in a form limited to in-frame rearrangements. Some clones are lacking; in checked studies, under half of them reflect an unresolved V gene, and why the rest are absent is not known. This sample lists tens of thousands of clones; roughly 92% were detected once. The leading ten clones occupy around 1.1% of the sample. The sequencing input was PBMCs. The receptors here all came from a woman in her twenties or thirties in good health and CMV-seropositive.

J is TRBJ2-7 and V is TRBV7-2, with TRBD2 matching 13 bases. V lost 5 bases and J lost 3; bases outside the gene matches: 4. Germline-derived CDR1 and CDR2 are SGHTA and FQGNSA. The length of the CDR3 is 15 residues. CDR3: CASSVLAGGLYEQYF. The CDR3 DNA is TGTGCCAGCAGCGTACTAGCGGGAGGGCTCTACGAGCAGTACTTC.

The chain recombines TRBV11-2 with TRBJ1-1; D is perhaps TRBD1 (5 bases). Looked up from germline, CDR1 is SGHAT and CDR2 is FQNNGV. CDR3 length: 13 residues. Trimming took 4 bases from V and 6 from J, leaving 12 bases between them. CDR3 DNA sequence: TGTGCCAGCAGCTCTGTGGGGCGGCCTGAAGCTTTCTTT. It is translated as CASSSVGRPEAFF. Filled out from reference TRBV11-2 and TRBJ1-1, the complete variable domain reads EAGVAQSPRYKIIEKRQSVAFWCNPISGHATLYWYQQILGQGPKLLIQFQNNGVVDDSQLPKDRFSAERLKGVDSTLKIQPAKLEDSAVYLCASSSVGRPEAFFGQGTRLTVV.

The V and J genes are TRBV6-4 and TRBJ2-7; TRBD1 matches at 11 bases. The CDR3 spans 15 residues. Germline V gene lookup returns CDR1 MRHNA and CDR2 SNTAGT. V shed 2 bases and J 4 bases; nucleotides not matched to a gene: 4. In nucleotides, the CDR3 is TGTGCCAGCAGTGACCTGGGACAGGGGGAATACGAGCAGTACTTC. This encodes CASSDLGQGEYEQYF.

V is TRBV7-2 and J is TRBJ2-2; D gene unclear. The CDR3 has 15 amino acids. V was trimmed by 1 base and J by 1 base, leaving 7 bases between them. Germline values: CDR1 SGHTA, CDR2 FQGNSA. The CDR3 nucleotides read TGTGCCAGCAGCTTAGTAGCCGGGAACACCGGGGAGCTGTTTTTT. Amino acids: CASSLVAGNTGELFF.

The V gene is TRBV30, the J gene TRBJ2-3; TRBD2 agrees at 7 bases. The CDR3 is 14 amino acids. Germline CDR1 and CDR2: GTSNPN and SVGIG (reference sequence). Trimming removed 7 bases from V and 1 base from J; junction bases left unmatched: 8. The CDR3 here is CASISGTGTDTQYF. The CDR3 DNA sequence: TGTGCCTCGATAAGCGGGACGGGCACAGATACGCAGTATTTT. Together with reference TRBV30 and TRBJ2-3, the CDR3 gives the full variable domain: SQTIHQWPATLVQPVGSPLSLECTVEGTSNPNLYWYRQAAGRGLQLLFYSVGIGQISSEVPQNLSASRPQDRQFILSSKKLLLSDSGFYLCASISGTGTDTQYFGPGTRLTVL.

The CDR3: CASRAGNQPQHF. The CDR3, as DNA: TGTGCCAGCAGGGCGGGAAATCAGCCCCAGCATTTT. The rearrangement joins TRBV10-3 to TRBJ1-5, with D perhaps matching TRBD1 (5 bases). The germline gives CDR1 ENHRY, CDR2 SYGVKD. CDR3 size: 12 residues. Trimming pared 10 bases from V and 4 bases from J, leaving 11 bases between.

The chain links TRBV28 to TRBJ2-7, with D perhaps matching TRBD2 (6 bases). CDR1 is MDHEN and CDR2 is SYDVKM in the germline V gene. Trimming left V 6 bases short and J 7 bases short, with 37 bases between. This CDR3 spans 20 amino acids. This chain's CDR3 is CASRPQFRPEGLGKLMEQYF. CDR3 coding DNA: TGTGCCAGCAGACCTCAGTTTCGACCGGAGGGACTGGGGAAGTTGATGGAGCAGTACTTC.

V is TRBV12-5 and J is TRBJ2-5; 13 nucleotides match TRBD2. V shed 7 bases and J 9 bases; nucleotides not matched to a gene: 11. From germline, CDR1 is LGHNT and CDR2 FRNRAP. The CDR3 contains 15 residues. DNA of the CDR3: TGTGCTAGTGTCCCGGGACTAGCGGGACCCCAGTCCCAGTACTTC. Amino acids: CASVPGLAGPQSQYF.

V and J are TRBV7-6 and TRBJ1-1; D possibly corresponds to TRBD1 (5 bases). Looked up from germline, CDR1 is SGHVS and CDR2 is FNYEAQ. V was pared by 2 bases and J by 9 bases, with 16 bases between. The CDR3 consists of 14 residues. CDR3 sequence reads: CASSLRDGPGKAFF. The CDR3 DNA reads as TGTGCCAGCAGCTTACGCGACGGGCCAGGGAAAGCTTTCTTT.

This sequence joins TRBV6-5 and TRBJ1-2; D uncertain. The CDR3 has 13 residues. V shed 2 bases and J shed 5 bases, with 9 bases lying between them. Per the germline V gene, CDR1 is MNHEY and CDR2 is SVGAGI. The CDR3 region has the DNA TGTGCCAGCAGTTACCTAACCATATATGGCTACACCTTC. Translating it yields CASSYLTIYGYTF.